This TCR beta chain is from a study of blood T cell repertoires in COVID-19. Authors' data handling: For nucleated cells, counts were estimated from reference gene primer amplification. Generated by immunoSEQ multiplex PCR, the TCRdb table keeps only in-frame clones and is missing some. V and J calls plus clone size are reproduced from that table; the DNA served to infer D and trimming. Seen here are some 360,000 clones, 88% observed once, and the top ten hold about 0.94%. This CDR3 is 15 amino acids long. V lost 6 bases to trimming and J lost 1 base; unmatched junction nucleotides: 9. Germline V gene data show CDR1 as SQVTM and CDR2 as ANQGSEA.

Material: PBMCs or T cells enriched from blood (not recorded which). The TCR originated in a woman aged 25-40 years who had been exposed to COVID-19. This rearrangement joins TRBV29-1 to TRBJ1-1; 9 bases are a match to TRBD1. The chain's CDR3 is CSVGDRENGNTEAFF. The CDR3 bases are TGCAGCGTAGGGGACAGGGAAAACGGGAACACTGAAGCTTTCTTT. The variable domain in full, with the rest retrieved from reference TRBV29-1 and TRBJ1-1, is SAVISQKPSRDICQRGTSLTIQCQVDSQVTMMFWYRQQPGQSLTLIATANQGSEATYESGFVIDKFPISRPNLTFSTLTVSNMSPEDSSIYLCSVGDRENGNTEAFFGQGTRLTVV.